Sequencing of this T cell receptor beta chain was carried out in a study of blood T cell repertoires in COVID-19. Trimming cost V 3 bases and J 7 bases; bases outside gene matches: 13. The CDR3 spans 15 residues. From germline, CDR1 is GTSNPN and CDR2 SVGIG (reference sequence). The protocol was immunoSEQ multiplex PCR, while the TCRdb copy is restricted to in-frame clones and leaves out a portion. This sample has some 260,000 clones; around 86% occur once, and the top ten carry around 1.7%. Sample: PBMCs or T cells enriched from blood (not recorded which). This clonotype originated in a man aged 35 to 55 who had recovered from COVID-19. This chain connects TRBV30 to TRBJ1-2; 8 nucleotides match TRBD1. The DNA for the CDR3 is TGTGCCTGGAGGAGGACAGGGACGGATGTCTCTGGCTACACCTTC. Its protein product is CAWRRTGTDVSGYTF.